Given below is one T cell receptor beta chain in context. Here immunoSEQ multiplex PCR was the method, and the copy in TCRdb shows in-frame clones only, minus some. This repertoire shows roughly 63,000 clones, about nine tenths found once; its top ten account for around a fifth. This entry comes from a study of blood T cell repertoires in COVID-19. Across the study: Sources were T cells, B-cell-depleted T cells, or PBMCs; the material itself was cDNA or gDNA.

Germline trimming cut 9 bases from V and 5 bases from J; bases unmatched to any gene: 7. The CDR3 loop spans 13 amino acids. CDR1 is WNHNN and CDR2 is SYGVQD in the germline V gene (reference sequence). The TCR originated in a woman aged 45-65 years with active or convalescent COVID-19. Sequenced: peripheral blood. The gene calls are TRBV10-1 and TRBJ1-1, with TRBD1 matching over 9 bases. The CDR3 nucleotides are TGCGCCAGTCGGCCGGGACAGGGTACTGAAGCTTTCTTT. Its translation: CASRPGQGTEAFF.